This T cell receptor beta chain was sequenced in a study of graft-versus-host responses after intestinal transplantation. Looking at the study overall: Anti-thymocyte globulin induction preceded two to three years of tacrolimus and steroid maintenance in all recipients. Findings and caveats of the study: Allograft graft-versus-host to host-versus-graft clonal ratios ran high in patients with graft-donor T cell macrochimerism. GvH clones turned up in recipient marrow; some had shown up first in ileum or blood. HvG clone declines early post-transplant were associated with peak circulating GvH levels.

The germline V and J ends were trimmed by 3 bases and 2 bases, with 15 bases remaining between them. The CDR3 length is 16 residues. From germline, CDR1 is SGDLS and CDR2 YYNGEE. Repertoires were generated with immunoSEQ multiplex PCR, while TCRdb's copy carries only in-frame clones and drops some. The table includes some 90,000 clones, about nine tenths detected once. Comments on this clone: Antigen specificity is unknown.

This clonotype originated in a human donor who received an intestinal transplant. The starting material was unstimulated CD8+ T cells sorted from spleen or lymph node cells, obtained before intestinal transplant. The chain has TRBV9 and TRBJ2-1, with D perhaps matching TRBD2 (7 bases). CDR3 loop: CASSEGGTTPYNEQFF. The CDR3 bases are TGTGCCAGCAGCGAGGGGGGGACGACCCCCTACAATGAGCAGTTCTTC.